This T cell receptor beta chain was found in a study of OX40 agonist ivuxolimab in advanced cancers. The CDR3 loop spans 10 amino acids. CDR1 and CDR2 (germline): SQVTM, ANQGSEA. V gave up 4 bases and J gave up 8 bases, with 8 bases separating them. Produced via immunoSEQ multiplex PCR; TCRdb's table is partial and in-frame only. This table holds over 55,000 clones, 75% to 85% found once. This material consisted of CD4+ or CD8+ T cells sorted from blood, taken in a trial of the OX40 agonist ivuxolimab. The receptor was derived from an adult with an advanced solid tumor such as melanoma, head and neck, liver or kidney cancer. The chain has TRBV29-1 and TRBJ1-1; D might be TRBD1 (5 bases). The CDR3 protein is CSVAGAEAFF. The CDR3 DNA sequence: TGCAGCGTTGCCGGGGCCGAAGCTTTCTTT.